Listed here are 10 T cell receptor beta chains from one sample, sequenced in a study of PD-L1 blockade in urothelial cancer. Time point of the sample: peripheral blood 6 weeks after treatment start. The table came from immunoSEQ multiplex PCR; TCRdb's copy has only in-frame clones and leaves some out. The sample has 72,000 or so clones, 88% seen once. This specimen consisted of PBMCs, obtained around atezolizumab (anti-PD-L1) treatment. These receptors came from a man between 60 and 75 years old with urothelial cancer.

The chain recombines TRBV7-8 with TRBJ2-2, with D perhaps TRBD1 (5 bases). The V gene lost 1 base and the J gene lost 7 bases, with 16 bases spanning the gap. CDR3 length equals 16 residues. The germline CDR1 and CDR2 sequences are SGHVS and FQNEAQ. The CDR3 DNA is TGTGCCAGCAGCTTAGAGGATTTGGGGCTTCTCGGGGAGCTGTTTTTT. Its translation: CASSLEDLGLLGELFF.

This chain connects TRBV6-1 to TRBJ1-1; 9 nucleotides agree with TRBD1. The germline V gene encodes CDR1 MNHNS and CDR2 SASEGT. Trimming removed 7 bases from V and 5 bases from J; junction bases left unmatched: 8. There are 14 residues in the CDR3. The CDR3 is CASTIRTGVTEAFF. The DNA of the CDR3 is TGTGCCAGCACCATAAGGACAGGGGTGACTGAAGCTTTCTTT.

The chain couples TRBV7-9 to TRBJ2-5; a possible D gene is TRBD2 (6 bases). The CDR3 is 16 residues long. V lost 2 bases to trimming and J lost 3 bases, with 16 bases between them. In germline, CDR1 is SEHNR, CDR2 FQNEAQ (reference sequence). The DNA for the CDR3 is TGTGCCAGCAGCTTAACGCCCCAGGGAGGTAAAGAGACCCAGTACTTC. Protein: CASSLTPQGGKETQYF. The full variable domain, with the rest looked up from reference TRBV7-9 and TRBJ2-5, is DTGVSQNPRHKITKRGQNVTFRCDPISEHNRLYWYRQTLGQGPEFLTYFQNEAQLEKSRLLSDRFSAERPKGSFSTLEIQRTEQGDSAMYLCASSLTPQGGKETQYFGPGTRLLVL.

V gene TRBV7-2 combines with J gene TRBJ2-2; D perhaps matches TRBD2 (5 bases). The CDR3 totals 18 residues. V lost 5 bases and J 2 bases, leaving 21 bases between the germline ends. Germline V CDR1 and CDR2: SGHTA, FQGNSA. The DNA of the CDR3 is TGTGCCAGCAGCCGGCGGCAGCGGACCCTAATAAACACCGGGGAGCTGTTTTTT. The encoded protein is CASSRRQRTLINTGELFF.

Here the CDR3 reads CASQPDVGGDEQFF. CDR3 coding DNA: TGCGCCAGCCAACCGGACGTAGGGGGTGATGAGCAGTTCTTC. The genes are TRBV5-1 and TRBJ2-1, with D perhaps matching TRBD1 (6 bases). The germline V gene has CDR1 SGHRS and CDR2 YFSETQ. The CDR3 spans 14 residues. V was clipped by 7 bases and J by 8 bases, with 19 bases between them.

V usage is TRBV28 and J usage is TRBJ1-2; D is uncertain. V was clipped by 5 bases and J by 3 bases, with 4 bases between them. CDR1 and CDR2 from the germline V gene are MDHEN and SYDVKM. This CDR3 has 11 amino acids. CDR3 DNA: TGTGCCAGCAGTCGGGACTATGGCTACACCTTC. Translating gives CASSRDYGYTF.

The chain has TRBV27 and TRBJ1-2, with D unclear. Germline V gene sequence: CDR1 MNHEY, CDR2 SMNVEV (reference sequence). Trimming took 2 bases from V and 4 from J, leaving 11 bases between them. The CDR3 runs 14 residues. The CDR3 here is CASSLARSGYGYTF. CDR3 DNA: TGTGCCAGCAGTTTAGCAAGATCGGGCTATGGCTACACCTTC.

V and J are TRBV7-8 and TRBJ2-1; 7 bases are shared with TRBD2. Unmatched junction bases numbered 11, after V lost 1 base and J lost 5 bases. CDR3 length: 17 residues. CDR1 is SGHVS and CDR2 is FQNEAQ in the germline V gene. The CDR3 loop is CASSLEWRGSPDNEQFF. The CDR3 nucleotides read TGTGCCAGCAGCTTAGAGTGGCGGGGGTCTCCGGACAATGAGCAGTTCTTC. The variable domain in full, completed from reference TRBV7-8 and TRBJ2-1, reads GAGVSQSPRYKVAKRGQDVALRCDPISGHVSLFWYQQALGQGPEFLTYFQNEAQLDKSGLPSDRFFAERPEGSVSTLKIQRTQQEDSAVYLCASSLEWRGSPDNEQFFGPGTRLTVL.

This chain connects TRBV19 to TRBJ1-2, with a tentative D call TRBD1 (6 bases). Trimming took off 4 bases at V and 7 bases at J, with 28 bases between the two ends. Germline CDR1 reads LNHDA; CDR2 reads SQIVND (reference sequence). The CDR3 runs 18 residues. CDR3 bases: TGTGCCAGTAGTACCAATAAAATCCGACAGGAATCGCTCCCTGGCTACACCTTC. Encoded protein: CASSTNKIRQESLPGYTF.

The chain employs TRBV7-9 and TRBJ1-1; 7 bases are a match to TRBD1. V shed 5 bases and J 4 bases; nucleotides not matched to a gene: 10. This CDR3 has 15 residues. Germline V gene sequence: CDR1 SEHNR, CDR2 FQNEAQ (reference sequence). In DNA form, the CDR3 reads TGTGCCAGCAGCCCCACGACAGGGTGGAGCACTGAAGCTTTCTTT. It encodes CASSPTTGWSTEAFF.